A selection of T cell receptor beta chains follows, all from one sample in a study of blood T cell repertoires in COVID-19. Produced via immunoSEQ multiplex PCR; TCRdb's table is partial and in-frame only. The sample holds under 200,000 clones, approximately 86% seen once. The sequencing input was peripheral blood. These receptor sequences come from a woman older than 75 in a cohort sampled during active or convalescent COVID-19. CDR3s include the opening cysteine and the closing phenylalanine or tryptophan. Each record gives: V gene, J gene, clone size, D gene, CDR3 DNA, CDR3 protein. D genes are given only for firm matches. Clone size, where shown, is once, few, many, or a class for clones that have expanded.

V gene: TRBV18; J gene: TRBJ2-1; clone size: -; D gene: -; CDR3 DNA: TGTGCCAACTCCCCTGGGGAGATTTACAATGAGCAGTTCTTC; CDR3 protein: CANSPGEIYNEQFF
V gene: TRBV29-1; J gene: TRBJ1-2; clone size: -; D gene: -; CDR3 DNA: TGCAGCGTTGTGCACAGTAACTATGGCTACACCTTC; CDR3 protein: CSVVHSNYGYTF
V gene: TRBV18; J gene: TRBJ1-6; clone size: -; D gene: -; CDR3 DNA: TGTGCCAGCTCACCTTCGAGGGATTCACCCCTCCACTTT; CDR3 protein: CASSPSRDSPLHF
V gene: TRBV7-2; J gene: TRBJ1-6; clone size: -; D gene: -; CDR3 DNA: TGTGCCAGCAGCTTCGCGACAGACCTTATGGTCCCCCTCCACTTT; CDR3 protein: CASSFATDLMVPLHF
V gene: TRBV9; J gene: TRBJ1-1; clone size: -; D gene: -; CDR3 DNA: TGTGCCAGCAGCGTTTTGGGAGGCACTAAAGCTTTCTTT; CDR3 protein: CASSVLGGTKAFF
V gene: TRBV18; J gene: TRBJ2-1; clone size: -; D gene: TRBD1; CDR3 DNA: TGTGCCAGCTCACCAGTGGCAGGGGGCTACAATGAGCAGTTCTTC; CDR3 protein: CASSPVAGGYNEQFF
V gene: TRBV28; J gene: TRBJ2-5; clone size: -; D gene: TRBD2; CDR3 DNA: TGTGCCAGCAGTCCAGAACGGGGGGGCCGGGAGACCCAGTACTTC; CDR3 protein: CASSPERGGRETQYF
V gene: TRBV28; J gene: TRBJ1-6; clone size: -; D gene: -; CDR3 DNA: TGTGCCAGCAGTTCTCGGACACCTTATAATTCACCCCTCCACTTT; CDR3 protein: CASSSRTPYNSPLHF
V gene: TRBV6-5; J gene: TRBJ1-5; clone size: -; D gene: TRBD1; CDR3 DNA: TGTGCCAGCAGAACAGGGGGCCTTAGCAATCAGCCCCAGCATTTT; CDR3 protein: CASRTGGLSNQPQHF
V gene: TRBV10-3; J gene: TRBJ1-2; clone size: -; D gene: -; CDR3 DNA: TGTGCCATCAGTGAGTCCCATCGACCCGACGCGTGGAGATCCGGCGGCTACACCTTC; CDR3 protein: CAISESHRPDAWRSGGYTF
V gene: TRBV2; J gene: TRBJ1-5; clone size: -; D gene: -; CDR3 DNA: TGTGCCAGCAGTGAAGCGCGGGGGAATCAGCCCCAGCATTTT; CDR3 protein: CASSEARGNQPQHF
V gene: TRBV5-4; J gene: TRBJ2-2; clone size: -; D gene: -; CDR3 DNA: TGTGCCAGCAGCTCTAGCGCAGGGTGGGACGGGGAGCTGTTTTTT; CDR3 protein: CASSSSAGWDGELFF
V gene: TRBV7-7; J gene: TRBJ2-5; clone size: -; D gene: -; CDR3 DNA: TGTGCTAGCAGCCTGGGACATCCCAGGGAGACCCAGTACTTC; CDR3 protein: CASSLGHPRETQYF
V gene: TRBV9; J gene: TRBJ2-1; clone size: -; D gene: TRBD1; CDR3 DNA: TGTGCCAGCAGCGTAGGTTTGGGAGCTTGGACAGGGCACGAGCAGTTCTTC; CDR3 protein: CASSVGLGAWTGHEQFF
V gene: TRBV5-1; J gene: TRBJ1-4; clone size: -; D gene: -; CDR3 DNA: TGCGCCAGCAGCTTGGGCAGATATGATGAAAAACTGTTTTTT; CDR3 protein: CASSLGRYDEKLFF
V gene: TRBV7-9; J gene: TRBJ1-1; clone size: -; D gene: TRBD1; CDR3 DNA: TGTGCCAGCAGCCAAAGGGCCAGGGGGCTGATCAACACTGAAGCTTTCTTT; CDR3 protein: CASSQRARGLINTEAFF
V gene: TRBV3-1/TRBV3-2; J gene: TRBJ2-3; clone size: -; D gene: -; CDR3 DNA: TGTGCCAGCAGACACACGCAAAGTGGCACAGATACGCAGTATTTT; CDR3 protein: CASRHTQSGTDTQYF
V gene: TRBV5-1; J gene: TRBJ2-1; clone size: -; D gene: TRBD1; CDR3 DNA: TGCGCCAGCAGCTTCCGGGACAGGGCCTACAATGAGCAGTTCTTC; CDR3 protein: CASSFRDRAYNEQFF
V gene: TRBV11-3; J gene: TRBJ2-3; clone size: -; D gene: TRBD2; CDR3 DNA: TGTGCCAGCAGCTTAGACCCAGCGGGGAAGGATACGCAGTATTTT; CDR3 protein: CASSLDPAGKDTQYF
V gene: TRBV5-1; J gene: TRBJ2-5; clone size: -; D gene: TRBD2; CDR3 DNA: TGCGCCAGCAGGCTAGCGGGGGGGCAAGAGACCCAGTACTTC; CDR3 protein: CASRLAGGQETQYF
V gene: TRBV6-5; J gene: TRBJ2-1; clone size: -; D gene: TRBD2; CDR3 DNA: TGTGCCAGCACCTGGACTAGCGGCAACAATGAGCAGTTCTTC; CDR3 protein: CASTWTSGNNEQFF
V gene: TRBV7-8; J gene: TRBJ1-5; clone size: -; D gene: -; CDR3 DNA: TGTGCCAGCAACACCGGCGGGACGGGAATAAATCAGCCCCAGCATTTT; CDR3 protein: CASNTGGTGINQPQHF
V gene: TRBV18; J gene: TRBJ1-1; clone size: -; D gene: TRBD1; CDR3 DNA: TGTGCCAGCTCATCCGACAGGGGGGACACTGAAGCTTTCTTT; CDR3 protein: CASSSDRGDTEAFF
V gene: TRBV5-6; J gene: TRBJ1-2; clone size: -; D gene: -; CDR3 DNA: TGTGCCAGCAGCTTGGGTGGCCCCTCGAGGAGCTACACCTTC; CDR3 protein: CASSLGGPSRSYTF
V gene: TRBV19; J gene: TRBJ2-6; clone size: once; D gene: -; CDR3 DNA: TGTGCCAGTAGTATTTTCGGGGGGCACAGCTCTGGGGCCAACGTCCTGACTTTC; CDR3 protein: CASSIFGGHSSGANVLTF
V gene: TRBV7-2; J gene: TRBJ2-5; clone size: -; D gene: -; CDR3 DNA: TGTGCCAGCAGCTCTACCGGACTCTCCCAAGAGACCCAGTACTTC; CDR3 protein: CASSSTGLSQETQYF
V gene: TRBV15; J gene: TRBJ1-5; clone size: -; D gene: TRBD1; CDR3 DNA: TGTGCCACCAGCAGAGAGACAGGGTTATGGAGCAATCAGCCCCAGCATTTT; CDR3 protein: CATSRETGLWSNQPQHF
V gene: TRBV11-3; J gene: TRBJ2-7; clone size: -; D gene: -; CDR3 DNA: TGTGCCAGCAGCCCGGGACACCAGTACGAGCAGTACTTC; CDR3 protein: CASSPGHQYEQYF
V gene: TRBV21-1; J gene: TRBJ1-5; clone size: -; D gene: -; CDR3 DNA: TGTGCCAGCCCCCGGGACAGGGGCAATCAGCCCCAGCATTTT; CDR3 protein: CASPRDRGNQPQHF
V gene: TRBV3-1/TRBV3-2; J gene: TRBJ1-3; clone size: -; D gene: TRBD1; CDR3 DNA: TGTGCCAGCAGCCCTGATACAGGGGCCCCCTCTGGAAACACCATATATTTT; CDR3 protein: CASSPDTGAPSGNTIYF
V gene: TRBV4-1; J gene: TRBJ2-2; clone size: -; D gene: -; CDR3 DNA: TGCGCCAGCAGCCTCCTCATCTTGAGTTTTACCGGGGAGCTGTTTTTT; CDR3 protein: CASSLLILSFTGELFF
V gene: TRBV7-8; J gene: TRBJ1-2; clone size: -; D gene: TRBD1; CDR3 DNA: TGTGCCAGCAGCTCCGTACGAACAGGGGCGAACTATGGCTACACCTTC; CDR3 protein: CASSSVRTGANYGYTF
V gene: TRBV18; J gene: TRBJ1-5; clone size: -; D gene: -; CDR3 DNA: TGTGCCAGCTCACCCAGGGATAGCAATCAGCCCCAGCATTTT; CDR3 protein: CASSPRDSNQPQHF
V gene: TRBV6-5; J gene: TRBJ2-2; clone size: once; D gene: -; CDR3 DNA: TGTGCCAGCAGAAGCACAGGGAACACCGGGGAGCTGTTTTTT; CDR3 protein: CASRSTGNTGELFF
V gene: TRBV19; J gene: TRBJ2-5; clone size: -; D gene: TRBD2; CDR3 DNA: TGTGCCAGTAGTATGGGGCTAGCGGGGGGTCTGGAGACCCAGTACTTC; CDR3 protein: CASSMGLAGGLETQYF
V gene: TRBV11-3; J gene: TRBJ2-5; clone size: -; D gene: TRBD2; CDR3 DNA: TGTGCCAGCAGCTTAGCGGGGGGTACTGGGACCCAGTACTTC; CDR3 protein: CASSLAGGTGTQYF
V gene: TRBV11-3; J gene: TRBJ2-2; clone size: -; D gene: -; CDR3 DNA: TGTGCCAGCAGCTTAGGGCAGGGCTCCGGGGAGCTGTTTTTT; CDR3 protein: CASSLGQGSGELFF
V gene: TRBV27; J gene: TRBJ1-2; clone size: -; D gene: TRBD1; CDR3 DNA: TGTGCCAGCAGTCGGGAAACAGGGGTGAGCGGCTACACCTTC; CDR3 protein: CASSRETGVSGYTF
V gene: TRBV11-2; J gene: TRBJ1-3; clone size: -; D gene: -; CDR3 DNA: TGTGCCAGCGGAGGGGAGTCTGGAAACACCATATATTTT; CDR3 protein: CASGGESGNTIYF
V gene: TRBV5-4; J gene: TRBJ2-5; clone size: once; D gene: TRBD2; CDR3 DNA: TGTGCCAGCAGCTTAGCGGGAGGAGAGACCCAGTACTTC; CDR3 protein: CASSLAGGETQYF
V gene: TRBV28; J gene: TRBJ1-5; clone size: -; D gene: TRBD1; CDR3 DNA: TGTGCCAGCAGCCGGGACAGGCACGCGCAGCCCCAGCATTTT; CDR3 protein: CASSRDRHAQPQHF
V gene: TRBV7-9; J gene: TRBJ1-4; clone size: -; D gene: TRBD1; CDR3 DNA: TGTGCCAGCAGCCTGGGACAGGAGAATGAAAAACTGTTTTTT; CDR3 protein: CASSLGQENEKLFF
V gene: TRBV5-1; J gene: TRBJ2-2; clone size: -; D gene: TRBD2; CDR3 DNA: TGCGCCAGCAGCTTGGAGGTAGCGGGGGGGCCGGAGCTGTTTTTT; CDR3 protein: CASSLEVAGGPELFF
V gene: TRBV11-3; J gene: TRBJ1-4; clone size: -; D gene: -; CDR3 DNA: TGTGCCAGCAGCTTAGCCGGCGCAGGGATTAATGAAAAACTGTTTTTT; CDR3 protein: CASSLAGAGINEKLFF
V gene: TRBV15; J gene: TRBJ1-2; clone size: -; D gene: -; CDR3 DNA: TGTGCCACCAGCAGAGATAACAGCAACTATGGCTACACCTTC; CDR3 protein: CATSRDNSNYGYTF
V gene: TRBV19; J gene: TRBJ2-1; clone size: -; D gene: -; CDR3 DNA: TGTGCCAGTAGTACTACAGGGTCGAGGCAGTTCTTC; CDR3 protein: CASSTTGSRQFF
V gene: TRBV27; J gene: TRBJ1-1; clone size: -; D gene: -; CDR3 DNA: TGTGCCAGCATCTCCTGGGCGGGGATGAACACTGAAGCTTTCTTT; CDR3 protein: CASISWAGMNTEAFF
V gene: TRBV27; J gene: TRBJ2-3; clone size: -; D gene: TRBD1; CDR3 DNA: TGTGCCAGCAGTTTATCCCAGCCCGACAGGGGTGGCACAGATACGCAGTATTTT; CDR3 protein: CASSLSQPDRGGTDTQYF
V gene: TRBV7-6; J gene: TRBJ1-3; clone size: -; D gene: -; CDR3 DNA: TGTGCCAGCAGCCCTCTACCTCGATCACAGGGACCTGGAAACACCATATATTTT; CDR3 protein: CASSPLPRSQGPGNTIYF
V gene: TRBV11-3; J gene: TRBJ1-1; clone size: -; D gene: -; CDR3 DNA: TGTGCCAGCAGCTCCCAGGGACTCCACACTGAAGCTTTCTTT; CDR3 protein: CASSSQGLHTEAFF
V gene: TRBV5-1; J gene: TRBJ2-1; clone size: -; D gene: TRBD2; CDR3 DNA: TGCGCCAGCAGCTTGGTCCAGCGGGAGTACAATGAGCAGTTCTTC; CDR3 protein: CASSLVQREYNEQFF